This T cell receptor beta chain was captured in a study of CD8+CD57+ T cells in acquired aplastic anemia. As concerns this clonotype: A much larger clone lies a single base off, so this may be a read error.

Deletions cut 1 base from V and 6 bases from J, with 13 bases between. CDR3 length: 14 amino acids. Germline CDR1 is LGHDT and CDR2 is YNNKEL (reference sequence). Genomic DNA templated the TCR beta VDJ and CDR3 profiling. In TCRdb, the reads were re-called with MiXCR into one record per CDR3 protein. The table shows about 110,000 distinct CDR3 sequences, with around 53% occurring only once. The chain employs TRBV3-1 and TRBJ2-7; D perhaps matches TRBD2 (5 bases). The sample taken for sequencing was sorted CD4+, CD8+, or CD8+CD57+ T cells (not recorded which) from PBMCs. This sequence originates from a human donor in good health, serving as a control. The CDR3 is CASSQVLGVIEQYV. CDR3 sequence (DNA): TGTGCCAGCAGCCAAGTCCTCGGGGTAATCGAGCAGTACGTC.